The next 17 T cell receptor beta chains were all read from a single sample in a study of T cell repertoires in cytomegalovirus infection. In TCRdb, the reads were re-called with MiXCR into one record per CDR3 protein. The sample contains some 350,000 distinct CDR3 sequences, around a sixth of which appear only once. Sequenced material: PBMCs. These receptors originate from a human donor in good health (CMV status not recorded). Some clones in this sample may be carry-over from other donors' samples.

The sample holds many counts of this clonotype. The V gene is TRBV7-2, the J gene TRBJ1-5; D unresolved. The CDR3 sequence is 12 residues long. Germline lookup yields CDR1 SGHTA and CDR2 FQGNSA. V was pared by 2 bases and J by 6 bases, with 5 bases between. CDR3 region: CASSLFSQPQHF. CDR3 sequence (DNA): TGTGCCAGCAGCTTATTTTCTCAGCCCCAGCATTTT.

This clonotype was detected many times. The V gene is TRBV6-1, the J gene TRBJ2-3; TRBD1 matches 7 bases. Looked up from germline, CDR1 is MNHNS and CDR2 is SASEGT. V dropped 2 bases and J dropped 4; count of bases not matched to a gene: 0. The CDR3 covers 13 residues. CDR3 loop: CASSEQGADTQYF. The CDR3 bases are TGTGCCAGCAGTGAACAGGGGGCAGATACGCAGTATTTT.

The J gene is TRBJ2-3, the V gene TRBV7-8, with 12 nucleotides matching TRBD2. V lost 2 bases, J lost 0 bases, and 6 bases stayed unmatched. Per the germline V gene, CDR1 is SGHVS and CDR2 is FQNEAQ. The CDR3 has 18 amino acids. CDR3 protein: CASSLPSGGARSTDTQYF. CDR3 coding DNA: TGTGCCAGCAGCTTACCTAGCGGGGGGGCCCGAAGCACAGATACGCAGTATTTT.

The V gene is TRBV2, the J gene TRBJ1-2; 9 nucleotides match TRBD1. With V trimmed by 6 bases and J by 6 bases, 2 bases remained unmatched. The germline CDR1 and CDR2 sequences are SNHLY and FYNNEI. CDR3 length: 12 amino acids. The CDR3 here is CASRDRGHGYTF. The CDR3 region has the DNA TGTGCCAGCAGGGACAGGGGACATGGCTACACCTTC.

The chain is built from TRBV7-9 and TRBJ1-4, with D unclear. The germline CDR1 and CDR2 sequences are SEHNR and FQNEAQ (reference sequence). V shed 3 bases and J shed 1 base, with 3 bases lying between them. The CDR3 is 13 amino acids. The DNA of the CDR3 is TGTGCCAGCAGCTTCAGAACTAATGAAAAACTGTTTTTT. Translating gives CASSFRTNEKLFF.

This clonotype was recorded many times. The chain has TRBV5-5 and TRBJ2-5, with a possible D match to TRBD2 (5 bases). Germline CDR1 SGHKS, CDR2 YYEKEE (reference sequence). V was cut by 9 bases and J by 2 bases, with 14 bases left in between. The CDR3 contains 13 residues. The CDR3 reads CAIDGVLQETQYF. In nucleotides, the CDR3 is TGTGCCATCGACGGGGTGTTACAAGAGACCCAGTACTTC.

The table lists this clonotype with many counts. The chain joins TRBV7-2 to TRBJ2-5; 7 positions agree with TRBD2. V dropped 0 bases and J dropped 3; count of bases not matched to a gene: 1. The germline V gene has CDR1 SGHTA and CDR2 FQGNSA. This CDR3 is built from 14 residues. This chain's CDR3 is CASSLAAGEETQYF. The CDR3 coding sequence is TGTGCCAGCAGCTTAGCGGCGGGGGAAGAGACCCAGTACTTC.

This clonotype was counted at least ten times. The chain uses TRBV7-2 and TRBJ2-7, with D perhaps matching TRBD2 (5 bases). CDR3 length: 14 residues. V was clipped by 0 bases and J by 2 bases, with 8 bases between them. The V gene's germline CDR1 is SGHTA and CDR2 FQGNSA. CDR3 residues: CASSLASGTYEQYF. The CDR3 region has the DNA TGTGCCAGCAGCTTAGCCAGCGGAACCTACGAGCAGTACTTC.

CDR3 DNA sequence: TGTGCCTGGAGTGTTAGCGGGCTAGGGGATGAGCAGTTCTTC. Its translation: CAWSVSGLGDEQFF. The gene calls are TRBV30 and TRBJ2-1, with 7 bases matching TRBD2. The germline gives CDR1 GTSNPN, CDR2 SVGIG (reference sequence). The trim removed 0 bases at V and 8 bases at J, leaving 7 bases unmatched. The CDR3 totals 14 residues.

Note on this clonotype: A much larger clone sits a single nucleotide away, making a read error possible. J is TRBJ2-7 and V is TRBV2; D is uncertain. Trimming took off 8 bases at V and 3 bases at J, with 5 bases between the two ends. CDR3 length: 10 residues. From germline, CDR1 is SNHLY and CDR2 FYNNEI. The CDR3, as DNA: TGTGCCAGCGGTAACTACGAGCAGTACTTC. Its translation is CASGNYEQYF.

This clonotype was observed a few times. This chain links TRBV12-3 or TRBV12-4 with TRBJ2-1; D is unresolved. Deletions cut 8 bases from V and 0 bases from J, with 14 bases between. The CDR3 is 15 amino acids. The CDR3 DNA follows: TGTGCCAGCGTAGGCGTGAGAAGCTCCTACAATGAGCAGTTCTTC. Protein sequence: CASVGVRSSYNEQFF.

This clonotype was observed a few times. The rearrangement uses TRBV7-6 and TRBJ1-5, with D possibly TRBD1 on 5 matching bases. CDR1 and CDR2 from the germline V gene are SGHVS and FNYEAQ. Trimming stripped 7 bases from V and 7 bases from J, with 14 bases between. There are 13 residues in the CDR3. The CDR3 DNA sequence: TGTGCCAGCACTTTGGGGGTGGGACAGCCCCAGCATTTT. Its translation: CASTLGVGQPQHF.

J is TRBJ1-1 and V is TRBV29-1; D is unresolved. CDR1 is SQVTM and CDR2 is ANQGSEA in the germline V gene. The CDR3 has 12 amino acids. Trimming pared 5 bases from V and 3 bases from J, leaving 10 bases between. The CDR3 is CSVRRRDTEAFF. CDR3 DNA sequence: TGCAGCGTTAGGCGACGGGACACTGAAGCTTTCTTT. The whole variable domain, filled in from reference TRBV29-1 and TRBJ1-1, reads SAVISQKPSRDICQRGTSLTIQCQVDSQVTMMFWYRQQPGQSLTLIATANQGSEATYESGFVIDKFPISRPNLTFSTLTVSNMSPEDSSIYLCSVRRRDTEAFFGQGTRLTVV.

The chain carries TRBV28 and TRBJ1-1; D may be TRBD1 (6 bases). With 2 bases removed from V and 5 bases from J, the gap between germline ends came to 15 bases. CDR3 length equals 15 residues. Germline assignment: CDR1 MDHEN and CDR2 SYDVKM. CDR3 nucleotides: TGTGCCAGCAGTTTACGTGGCAGGGGCGGGACTGAAGCTTTCTTT. This sequence encodes CASSLRGRGGTEAFF. Combining the CDR3 with reference TRBV28 and TRBJ1-1 gives the whole variable domain DVKVTQSSRYLVKRTGEKVFLECVQDMDHENMFWYRQDPGLGLRLIYFSYDVKMKEKGDIPEGYSVSREKKERFSLILESASTNQTSMYLCASSLRGRGGTEAFFGQGTRLTVV.

This clonotype was seen only a few times. The chain couples TRBV5-1 to TRBJ1-4, with no clear D. The CDR3 totals 13 residues. Germline values: CDR1 SGHRS, CDR2 YFSETQ. V was pared by 4 bases and J by 5 bases, with 9 bases between. DNA for the CDR3: TGCGCCAGCAGCCCGAGTACGAATGAAAAACTGTTTTTT. Translating gives CASSPSTNEKLFF.

In its sample, this clonotype was seen a few times. The rearrangement joins TRBV11-2 to TRBJ2-4, with D hard to call. The CDR3 has 14 residues. The germline V and J ends were trimmed by 7 bases and 0 bases, with 10 bases remaining between them. Germline V gene data show CDR1 as SGHAT and CDR2 as FQNNGV. CDR3 residues: CASNHGVAKNIQYF. CDR3 coding DNA: TGTGCCAGCAACCACGGCGTAGCCAAAAACATTCAGTACTTC.

This chain uses TRBV29-1 with TRBJ2-1; 7 bases are shared with TRBD2. V trimming: 5 bases; J trimming: 5 bases; junction bases outside the gene matches: 12. The CDR3 extends over 15 amino acids. Germline lookup yields CDR1 SQVTM and CDR2 ANQGSEA. The CDR3 is CSVSRRLADNNEQFF. The CDR3, as DNA: TGCAGCGTTTCTAGGAGACTAGCAGACAACAATGAGCAGTTCTTC.